These 14 T cell receptor beta chains originate from one sample sequenced in a study of PD-L1 blockade in urothelial cancer (dated by TCRdb to the late 2010s). This sample's time point label indicates: peripheral blood 6 weeks after treatment start. The receptor library was made with the immunoSEQ multiplex PCR assay. The clones in this table, taken by TCRdb from immuneACCESS, are in-frame only. Not every clone is retained; where verified, under half of the shortfall comes from an unresolved V gene, and the cause of the rest is unknown. This sample lists around 38,000 clones; about 86% were detected once. The ten biggest clones cover roughly 24% of the sample. The material sequenced was PBMCs, taken around atezolizumab (anti-PD-L1) treatment. The receptors here all came from a man in his sixties with urothelial cancer.

The J gene is TRBJ1-2, the V gene TRBV9; TRBD1 agrees at 7 bases. Germline trimming cut 4 bases from V and 8 bases from J; bases unmatched to any gene: 8. The CDR3 loop spans 13 amino acids. Per germline, CDR1 SGDLS and CDR2 YYNGEE. CDR3 in amino acids: CASSTRQGNGYTF. The CDR3 bases are TGTGCCAGCAGCACCCGACAGGGTAACGGCTACACCTTC.

V gene TRBV4-2 combines with J gene TRBJ2-7, with D hard to call. CDR1 and CDR2 from the germline V gene are LGHNA and YNFKEQ. The V end was cut by 8 bases, the J end by 4 bases, with 9 bases between. This CDR3 spans 11 amino acids. In DNA form, the CDR3 reads TGTGCCAGCCGAGGAGAATACGAGCAGTACTTC. Its protein product is CASRGEYEQYF.

The CDR3 sequence is CASGDRGYTEAFF. In DNA, the CDR3 is TGTGCCAGCGGGGACAGGGGGTACACTGAAGCTTTCTTT. The chain recombines TRBV19 with TRBJ1-1; 11 bases are shared with TRBD1. Germline-derived CDR1 and CDR2 are LNHDA and SQIVND (reference sequence). The CDR3 spans 13 residues. With 9 bases clipped from V and 3 bases from J, the junction kept 3 bases outside the gene matches. Drawing the rest from reference TRBV19 and TRBJ1-1, the complete variable domain is DGGITQSPKYLFRKEGQNVTLSCEQNLNHDAMYWYRQDPGQGLRLIYYSQIVNDFQKGDIAEGYSVSREKKESFPLTVTSAQKNPTAFYLCASGDRGYTEAFFGQGTRLTVV.

The rearrangement uses TRBV5-4 and TRBJ2-2, with a weak D call TRBD2 (6 bases). The germline V and J ends were trimmed by 4 bases and 1 base, with 14 bases remaining between them. Germline V CDR1 and CDR2: SGHNT, YYREEE (reference sequence). The CDR3 extends over 16 amino acids. The CDR3 sequence: CASSPPTSLNTGELFF. As DNA, the CDR3 is TGTGCCAGCAGCCCGCCCACTAGCTTGAACACCGGGGAGCTGTTTTTT.

In this sample, this clone turned up a few times. J is TRBJ2-1 and V is TRBV11-3; 7 nucleotides agree with TRBD2. This CDR3 spans 15 amino acids. Germline lookup yields CDR1 SGHNT and CDR2 YENEEA. V gave up 5 bases and J gave up 6 bases; unmatched junction bases: 10. As DNA, the CDR3 is TGTGCCAGCAGCACGAGAAGGACTAGATCCAATGAGCAGTTCTTC. It is translated as CASSTRRTRSNEQFF.

The chain couples TRBV19 to TRBJ1-6; D is uncertain. The ends were cut back, 4 bases at V and 8 bases at J, with 6 bases in the middle. Looked up from germline, CDR1 is LNHDA and CDR2 is SQIVND (reference sequence). The CDR3 is made up of 12 amino acids. CDR3 sequence (DNA): TGTGCCAGTAGTAGGGGAGATTCACCCCTCCACTTT. Amino acids: CASSRGDSPLHF.

The CDR3 loop reads CATSRDGVAVHEAFF. Here the CDR3 DNA reads TGTGCCACCAGCAGAGACGGGGTGGCAGTTCACGAAGCTTTCTTT. The rearrangement joins TRBV15 to TRBJ1-1; D uncertain. Trimming took 0 bases from V and 8 from J, leaving 16 bases between them. CDR3 length: 15 residues. Per germline, CDR1 LNHNV and CDR2 YYDKDF (reference sequence).

This chain uses TRBV11-1 with TRBJ2-3; D might be TRBD1 (6 bases). The CDR3 loop spans 16 amino acids. V lost 2 bases to trimming and J lost 6 bases, with 18 bases between them. Germline-derived CDR1 and CDR2 are SGHAT and FQDESV (reference sequence). In DNA, the CDR3 is TGTGCCAGCAGCTTACTCTCCACAGGGTCGGGGGATACGCAGTATTTT. Translated: CASSLLSTGSGDTQYF.

This clone has only one observation. The CDR3 DNA reads TGTGCCAGCAGCGTAGACCCTAGCCGGGAGACCCAGTACTTC. Amino acids: CASSVDPSRETQYF. The V call is TRBV9, the J call TRBJ2-5; D is perhaps TRBD2 (5 bases). V was clipped by 0 bases and J by 5 bases, with 11 bases between them. Germline CDR1 reads SGDLS; CDR2 reads YYNGEE. CDR3 length: 14 residues. Full variable domain (rest looked up from reference TRBV9 and TRBJ2-5): DSGVTQTPKHLITATGQRVTLRCSPRSGDLSVYWYQQSLDQGLQFLIQYYNGEERAKGNILERFSAQQFPDLHSELNLSSLELGDSALYFCASSVDPSRETQYFGPGTRLLVL.

V and J are TRBV5-1 and TRBJ2-3; 10 bases are shared with TRBD1. The CDR3 is 17 residues long. Germline V gene sequence: CDR1 SGHRS, CDR2 YFSETQ. V was pared by 1 base and J by 1 base, with 6 bases of the junction left unmatched. The CDR3 DNA is TGCGCCAGCAGCTTGAGACGACAGGGGGCCGGCACAGATACGCAGTATTTT. Its translation is CASSLRRQGAGTDTQYF.

This clone has only one observation. The rearrangement uses TRBV29-1 and TRBJ2-1; TRBD2 agrees at 11 bases. This CDR3 is built from 15 residues. Germline-derived CDR1 and CDR2 are SQVTM and ANQGSEA. The V segment lost 7 bases and the J segment 4 bases; nucleotides outside the gene matches: 9. DNA for the CDR3: TGCAGCGCTGTTCGAGGGACTAGCGGATACAATGAGCAGTTCTTC. It yields the protein CSAVRGTSGYNEQFF.

The DNA of the CDR3 is TGTGCCAGCAGCCAACAACAGGCCCGCAAGAATGAAAAACTGTTTTTT. Amino acids: CASSQQQARKNEKLFF. The chain links TRBV5-6 to TRBJ1-4; tentatively, D is TRBD1 (5 bases). The V gene's germline CDR1 is SGHDT and CDR2 YYEEEE. The ends were cut back, 4 bases at V and 5 bases at J, with 18 bases in the middle. CDR3 length: 16 amino acids. Supplemented by reference TRBV5-6 and TRBJ1-4, the full variable domain reads DAGVTQSPTHLIKTRGQQVTLRCSPKSGHDTVSWYQQALGQGPQFIFQYYEEEERQRGNFPDRFSGHQFPNYSSELNVNALLLGDSALYLCASSQQQARKNEKLFFGSGTQLSVL.

The chain has TRBV7-9 and TRBJ2-3; 7 bases match TRBD2. V gave up 4 bases and J gave up 2 bases; unmatched junction bases: 6. This CDR3 contains 15 residues. Germline V gives CDR1 SEHNR, CDR2 FQNEAQ (reference sequence). The CDR3 here is CASSWVTSPTDTQYF. Written as DNA, the CDR3 is TGTGCCAGCAGCTGGGTGACTAGCCCCACAGATACGCAGTATTTT.

This rearrangement joins TRBV5-6 to TRBJ2-4; a possible D gene is TRBD1 (6 bases). CDR1 SGHDT and CDR2 YYEEEE come from the germline V gene. This CDR3 has 17 amino acids. Trimming left V 3 bases short and J 0 bases short, with 16 bases between. CDR3 bases: TGTGCCAGCAGCTGGACGAGACAGGTCCAAGCCAAAAACATTCAGTACTTC. The encoded protein is CASSWTRQVQAKNIQYF.